Listed below are T cell receptor beta chains from one sample, sequenced in a study of blood T cells in healthy people across ages. TCRdb passed the 5' RACE reads through MiXCR, listing each CDR3 protein once. The repertoire includes 1.5 million or so distinct CDR3 sequences, approximately 43% of them detected once, and roughly 3.7% sits in the top ten. The source material was blood. Receptor source: a woman between 18 and 30 years old in good health. Both conserved end residues are part of each CDR3. Each record gives: clone size, D gene, J gene, V gene, CDR3 DNA, CDR3 protein. D genes are given only for firm matches. Some rows have no size entry. The others give once, few or many, or a class for an expanded clone.

clone_size: .
d_call: .
j_call: TRBJ2-7
v_call: TRBV3-1
cdr3_nt: TGTGCCAGCAGCCCAGCCACCGATTACGAGCAGTACTTC
cdr3_aa: CASSPATDYEQYF

clone_size: few
d_call: .
j_call: TRBJ2-7
v_call: TRBV3-1
cdr3_nt: TGTGCCAGCAGCCAAGATACCACGTCGAATGAGCAGTACTTC
cdr3_aa: CASSQDTTSNEQYF

clone_size: once
d_call: .
j_call: TRBJ1-1
v_call: TRBV29-1
cdr3_nt: TGCAGCGTGAGACTGAACACTGAAGCTTTCTTT
cdr3_aa: CSVRLNTEAFF

clone_size: .
d_call: TRBD1
j_call: TRBJ1-2
v_call: TRBV4-1
cdr3_nt: TGCGCCAGCAGCCACGCCGGACAGGCCTCTTCTGCTAACTATGGCTACACCTTC
cdr3_aa: CASSHAGQASSANYGYTF

clone_size: few
d_call: .
j_call: TRBJ2-7
v_call: TRBV6-5
cdr3_nt: TGTGCCAGCACCAGCCGACAGACGTCCTACGAGCAGTACTTC
cdr3_aa: CASTSRQTSYEQYF

clone_size: .
d_call: .
j_call: TRBJ2-3
v_call: TRBV11-1
cdr3_nt: TGTGCCAGCAGCTTACGAGGGAGGTATACAGATACGCAGTATTTT
cdr3_aa: CASSLRGRYTDTQYF

clone_size: many
d_call: TRBD1
j_call: TRBJ1-2
v_call: TRBV6-6
cdr3_nt: TGTGCCAGCAGGCCCCGGGACAGCTATGGCTACACCTTC
cdr3_aa: CASRPRDSYGYTF

clone_size: few
d_call: .
j_call: TRBJ2-7
v_call: TRBV28
cdr3_nt: TGTGCCAGCAGGTTAGCGGACAAACACTACGAGCAGTACTTC
cdr3_aa: CASRLADKHYEQYF

clone_size: few
d_call: .
j_call: TRBJ1-5
v_call: TRBV6-2/TRBV6-3
cdr3_nt: TGTGCCAGCAGTTACTCGGGCACAGTCAAGGGTCCTCAGCCCCAGCATTTT
cdr3_aa: CASSYSGTVKGPQPQHF

clone_size: few
d_call: .
j_call: TRBJ1-6
v_call: TRBV5-1
cdr3_nt: TGCGCCAGCAGCCTCATTGTCGACAGTCTACTCCACTTT
cdr3_aa: CASSLIVDSLLHF

clone_size: many
d_call: .
j_call: TRBJ2-7
v_call: TRBV6-2/TRBV6-3
cdr3_nt: TGTGCCAGCAGCAGGGTATCCTACGAGCAGTACTTC
cdr3_aa: CASSRVSYEQYF

clone_size: few
d_call: .
j_call: TRBJ1-4
v_call: TRBV7-8
cdr3_nt: TGTGCCAGCAGCGAACTCTGGGGGGAACTGAGCCCGGAAAAACTGTTTTTT
cdr3_aa: CASSELWGELSPEKLFF

clone_size: .
d_call: TRBD2
j_call: TRBJ2-1
v_call: TRBV20-1
cdr3_nt: TGCAGTGCTTCCATTGCGGGAGGGCCTCTAGATGAGCAGTTCTTC
cdr3_aa: CSASIAGGPLDEQFF

clone_size: .
d_call: .
j_call: TRBJ2-1
v_call: TRBV20-1
cdr3_nt: TGCAGTGCACCGAGGGCAGGGTATGAGCAGTTCTTC
cdr3_aa: CSAPRAGYEQFF

clone_size: once
d_call: .
j_call: TRBJ2-5
v_call: TRBV5-1
cdr3_nt: TGCGCCAGCAGCCCGGTCAGGGTAGGTGGAGAGACCCAGTACTTC
cdr3_aa: CASSPVRVGGETQYF

clone_size: .
d_call: .
j_call: TRBJ2-1
v_call: TRBV27
cdr3_nt: TGTGCCAGCAGTCCGGGACCCTTAAGCTCCTACAATGAGCAGTTCTTC
cdr3_aa: CASSPGPLSSYNEQFF

clone_size: .
d_call: TRBD2
j_call: TRBJ2-7
v_call: TRBV28
cdr3_nt: TGTGCCAGTACTAAACGGGAGGCCTCCTACGAGCAGTACTTC
cdr3_aa: CASTKREASYEQYF

clone_size: few
d_call: .
j_call: TRBJ1-2
v_call: TRBV3-1
cdr3_nt: TGTGCCAGCAGCCAACCCACAGCGGCCGAGTATGGCTACACCTTC
cdr3_aa: CASSQPTAAEYGYTF

clone_size: .
d_call: .
j_call: TRBJ2-7
v_call: TRBV5-1
cdr3_nt: TGCGCCAGCAGCTTGGCCGTGGGGGGTTACAGCGGCGAGCAGTACTTC
cdr3_aa: CASSLAVGGYSGEQYF

clone_size: few
d_call: .
j_call: TRBJ1-2
v_call: TRBV12-3/TRBV12-4
cdr3_nt: TGTGCCAGCAGTGCTAAGGGTACTGTCTATGGCTACACCTTC
cdr3_aa: CASSAKGTVYGYTF

clone_size: few
d_call: .
j_call: TRBJ2-1
v_call: TRBV29-1
cdr3_nt: TGCAGCGTTGAAGGGCTGCGGCGGGACAATGAGCAGTTCTTC
cdr3_aa: CSVEGLRRDNEQFF

clone_size: many
d_call: TRBD2
j_call: TRBJ2-5
v_call: TRBV29-1
cdr3_nt: TGCAGCGTTGTGGCTAGCGGGAGTGAGACCCAGTACTTC
cdr3_aa: CSVVASGSETQYF

clone_size: .
d_call: .
j_call: TRBJ2-5
v_call: TRBV12-3/TRBV12-4
cdr3_nt: TGTGCCAGCAGTTTCTTCGGAACCCAAGAGACCCAGTACTTC
cdr3_aa: CASSFFGTQETQYF

clone_size: few
d_call: .
j_call: TRBJ1-4
v_call: TRBV29-1
cdr3_nt: TGCAGCGCTACGGATGAAAAACTGTTTTTT
cdr3_aa: CSATDEKLFF

clone_size: .
d_call: .
j_call: TRBJ2-4
v_call: TRBV25-1
cdr3_nt: TGTGCCAGCAGTGAGGGCCCACTAGGATATGCCAAAAACATTCAGTACTTC
cdr3_aa: CASSEGPLGYAKNIQYF

clone_size: .
d_call: .
j_call: TRBJ2-1
v_call: TRBV24-1
cdr3_nt: TGTGCCACCAGTGATTTTAACAGGGCTTACAATGAGCAGTTCTTC
cdr3_aa: CATSDFNRAYNEQFF

clone_size: .
d_call: .
j_call: TRBJ2-7
v_call: TRBV6-1
cdr3_nt: TGTGCCAGCAGTGATAACCACTACGAGCAGTACTTC
cdr3_aa: CASSDNHYEQYF

clone_size: few
d_call: TRBD1
j_call: TRBJ2-5
v_call: TRBV20-1
cdr3_nt: TGCAGTGCTAAGGGTGGGACAGCAGAGACCCAGTACTTC
cdr3_aa: CSAKGGTAETQYF

clone_size: .
d_call: TRBD2
j_call: TRBJ2-5
v_call: TRBV12-3/TRBV12-4
cdr3_nt: TGTGCCAGCAGTACTGGGACTAGCGGGAGAGCCGAAGAGACCCAGTACTTC
cdr3_aa: CASSTGTSGRAEETQYF

clone_size: .
d_call: TRBD2
j_call: TRBJ2-3
v_call: TRBV6-1
cdr3_nt: TGTGCCAGCAGTGAACTAGCGGGGGTGGATACGCGGTATTTT
cdr3_aa: CASSELAGVDTRYF

clone_size: .
d_call: .
j_call: TRBJ1-5
v_call: TRBV10-3
cdr3_nt: TGTGCCATCAGCTCGGCTGAAAACCAGCCCCAGCATTTT
cdr3_aa: CAISSAENQPQHF

clone_size: few
d_call: .
j_call: TRBJ2-6
v_call: TRBV12-3/TRBV12-4
cdr3_nt: TGTGCCAGCAGTTTACCCCGGAGCTCTGGGGCCAACGTCCTGACTTTC
cdr3_aa: CASSLPRSSGANVLTF

clone_size: .
d_call: .
j_call: TRBJ1-5
v_call: TRBV27
cdr3_nt: TGTGCCAGCAGTCTCCCGCAGGGCCCCCAGCATTTT
cdr3_aa: CASSLPQGPQHF

clone_size: .
d_call: .
j_call: TRBJ2-3
v_call: TRBV20-1
cdr3_nt: TGCAGTGCTACTCTAGGGGGCACAGATACGCAGTATTTT
cdr3_aa: CSATLGGTDTQYF

clone_size: .
d_call: TRBD1
j_call: TRBJ1-2
v_call: TRBV7-6
cdr3_nt: TGTGCCAGCAGCTTAGGCACAGGGGGCGCGGATGGCTACACCTTC
cdr3_aa: CASSLGTGGADGYTF

clone_size: many
d_call: .
j_call: TRBJ2-1
v_call: TRBV12-3/TRBV12-4
cdr3_nt: TGCGCCAGCAGCTTAGCGGTTTCCTACAATGAGCAGTTCTTC
cdr3_aa: CASSLAVSYNEQFF

clone_size: .
d_call: TRBD2
j_call: TRBJ2-3
v_call: TRBV24-1
cdr3_nt: TGTGCCACCAGTGATTTGTGGCGGGAGGGCGATACGCAGTATTTT
cdr3_aa: CATSDLWREGDTQYF

clone_size: .
d_call: .
j_call: TRBJ1-2
v_call: TRBV29-1
cdr3_nt: TGCAGCGTTGCGGGACGGTACAACTATGGCTACACCTTC
cdr3_aa: CSVAGRYNYGYTF

clone_size: .
d_call: .
j_call: TRBJ1-3
v_call: TRBV7-2
cdr3_nt: TGTGCCAGCAGCTTCCGACAGTCAAACACCATATATTTT
cdr3_aa: CASSFRQSNTIYF